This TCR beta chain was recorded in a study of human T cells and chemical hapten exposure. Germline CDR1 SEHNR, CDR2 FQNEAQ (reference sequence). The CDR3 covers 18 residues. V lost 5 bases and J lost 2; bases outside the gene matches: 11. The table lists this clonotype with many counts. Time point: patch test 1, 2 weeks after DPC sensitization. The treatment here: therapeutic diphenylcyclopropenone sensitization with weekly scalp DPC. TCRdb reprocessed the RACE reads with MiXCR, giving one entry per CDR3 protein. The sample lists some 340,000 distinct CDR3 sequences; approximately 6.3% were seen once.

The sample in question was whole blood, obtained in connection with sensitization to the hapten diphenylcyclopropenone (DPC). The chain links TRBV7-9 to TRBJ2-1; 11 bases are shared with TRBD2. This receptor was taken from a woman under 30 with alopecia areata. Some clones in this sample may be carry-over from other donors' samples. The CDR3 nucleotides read TGTGCCAGCAGCCCAAATCACTTTAGCGGGGGGGCCTACAATGAGCAGTTCTTC. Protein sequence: CASSPNHFSGGAYNEQFF.